This T cell receptor (beta chain) was captured by sequencing in a study of glioma-infiltrating T cells after dendritic cell vaccination listed by TCRdb under 2016. Turning to the overall study: Of the roughly 15 glioblastoma patients in the cohort, all drawn from Phase I and II dendritic cell vaccination trials, 9 were newly diagnosed and 6 had recurrent disease. Autologous tumor lysate-pulsed dendritic cell vaccination was administered to the patients between the early 2000s and the early 2010s. To make the vaccine, monocyte-derived dendritic cells were cultured for 7 to 8 days with IL-4 and GM-CSF and then pulsed overnight with autologous tumor lysate. Each patient was given three intradermal dendritic cell vaccine injections, spaced two weeks apart, in the arm below the axilla. In glioblastoma patients vaccinated with dendritic cells, deep sequencing of TCR beta CDR3 regions served to measure tumor-infiltrating lymphocyte content and to compare repertoires between tumor and blood. TCR sequencing metrics, including TIL content and tumor-blood repertoire overlap, were correlated with survival after dendritic cell vaccination.

Patients were selected for having adequate residual fresh-frozen tumor tissue and more than two years of available survival data. Although molecular status otherwise differed among the glioblastoma patients, no patient had an isocitrate dehydrogenase mutation. PBMC were collected before vaccination, two weeks after the third vaccination, and at tumor progression when it occurred. The Qiagen DNeasy Blood extraction Kit was used for extraction of genomic DNA. The immunoSEQ assay amplified TCRB CDR3 regions from approximately 2 micrograms of genomic DNA, or from all available DNA when less than that amount was available. For multiplex PCR, 60 forward primers for TCR V beta segments and 13 reverse primers for J beta segments were used. To estimate reads per starting template, synthetic control templates were spiked into each sample at limiting dilution. Sequencing produced 87 bp reads on the Illumina HiSeq System. The original pipeline was this. To remove PCR and sequencing errors, closely related sequences were merged with a nearest neighbor algorithm. TCR overlap was measured as the percentage of unique tumor TCR beta sequences that were also present in the peripheral blood of the same patient. TCRdb took over this immuneACCESS table, retaining in-frame rearrangements with V and J assigned. Such tables are incomplete; in checked studies, under half of the missing clones stem from an unresolved V gene, and the remainder is unexplained. The D gene and trimming were derived from the DNA, and the V and J assignments and clone size from that table. For this sample the table gives approximately 82,000 clones, of which around 90% were detected only once. Clones ranked in the top ten supply under 4% of the sample.

Trimming accounts for 4 bases at V and 5 bases at J, while the number of junction bases matched to no gene is 8. Via the germline V gene, CDR1 is SGHRS and CDR2 YFSETQ. The CDR3 measures 14 amino acids from cysteine to phenylalanine. Only CDR3 DNA remains: 42 bases, in frame from the first base. As concerns this clone: Its antigen is not yet known. Base quality data are lacking; no much larger clone is found one base away.

Findings and caveats that apply to the study as a whole: The TCR overlap response model with three groups was called speculative and said to need prospective validation. No direct relationship between TCR clonality and survival was found, suggesting a diverse polyclonal response may matter. The cohort was small and heterogeneous, only a few patients had full blood and tumor sets, and even fewer had initial-recurrent tumor pairs. After dendritic cell vaccination, a higher estimated pretreatment TIL content predicted longer time to progression and overall survival.

This chain is built from TRBV5-1 and TRBJ2-7; 8 middle bases align to TRBD2. This TCR derives from a human donor with glioblastoma. The source material was blood, sampled before dendritic cell vaccination. The CDR3 reads CASSPSGGPDEQYF. The sequenced DNA is TGCGCCAGCAGCCCCAGCGGGGGTCCCGACGAGCAGTACTTC.